The 2 T cell receptor beta chains presented below share a single source sample, sequenced in a study of long-term antiretroviral therapy in people with HIV. Survey-level resolution applied to immunoSEQ assay v3.0. The data were produced by immunoSEQ multiplex PCR, yet TCRdb's version contains in-frame clones alone and is incomplete. The sample records about 16,000 clones, roughly 96% being singletons. The input for sequencing was unsorted PBMCs, taken approximately 11 years after starting antiretroviral therapy. Every receptor here comes from a man aged 25-45 years with HIV.

This rearrangement joins TRBV19 to TRBJ1-2; 8 bases are shared with TRBD1. The germline V gene has CDR1 LNHDA and CDR2 SQIVND (reference sequence). V shed 5 bases, J shed 4 bases, and the junction held 6 bases outside the gene matches. The CDR3 totals 14 residues. The CDR3 loop reads CASSWQGASYGYTF. The CDR3 bases are TGTGCCAGTAGTTGGCAGGGGGCGAGCTATGGCTACACCTTC.

This chain links TRBV7-3 with TRBJ2-3, with 10 positions matching TRBD2. Germline CDR1 SGHTA, CDR2 FQGTGA. This CDR3 has 15 residues. J gave up 4 bases and V 5 bases, and 6 bases lay outside the gene matches. In nucleotides, the CDR3 is TGTGCCAGCAGCCGACTAGCGGGTGGGGCAGATACGCAGTATTTT. Its protein is CASSRLAGGADTQYF.